The 9 T cell receptor beta chains given below trace back to one sample, sequenced in a study of cytomegalovirus exposure and HLA in healthy donors. The study ran its PCR with 60 Vbeta and 13 Jbeta primers. Some clones are missing from TCRdb's copy, which holds only in-frame ones; the method was immunoSEQ multiplex PCR. The repertoire holds a few hundred thousand clones, with about 80% as singletons. The sequencing input was PBMCs. The receptor set was obtained from a woman in her 50s in good health and CMV-seropositive.

The rearrangement joins TRBV7-9 to TRBJ2-6, with 11 bases lining up with TRBD1. The junction had 11 bases not matched to a gene; V was cut back by 5 bases and J by 2 bases. The CDR3 consists of 19 residues. Germline V gene data show CDR1 as SEHNR and CDR2 as FQNEAQ (reference sequence). The CDR3: CASSGRGQGVPTGANVLTF. CDR3 coding DNA: TGTGCCAGCAGCGGACGGGGACAGGGGGTGCCCACTGGGGCCAACGTCCTGACTTTC.

This clone has only one observation. The V call is TRBV7-9, the J call TRBJ1-1; 7 bases line up with TRBD1. CDR1 is SEHNR, CDR2 FQNEAQ, per germline (reference sequence). The CDR3 is 14 amino acids. The V gene end was trimmed by 5 bases and the J gene end by 0 bases; junction bases not matched to a gene: 3. The chain's CDR3 is CASSRGQVNTEAFF. The DNA for the CDR3 is TGTGCCAGCAGCAGAGGACAGGTGAACACTGAAGCTTTCTTT.

The V gene is TRBV7-2, the J gene TRBJ2-5; 8 bases map to TRBD2. This CDR3 spans 18 amino acids. The germline gives CDR1 SGHTA, CDR2 FQGNSA. Trimming removed 6 bases from V and 5 bases from J; junction bases left unmatched: 20. The CDR3: CASRKKKVPAGGWETQYF. The CDR3 bases are TGTGCCAGCAGAAAAAAAAAGGTCCCTGCGGGAGGATGGGAGACCCAGTACTTC.

A note on this clone: Other DNA sequences in this sample translate to the same CDR3. This chain joins TRBV6-5 and TRBJ1-1; D is possibly TRBD1 (5 bases). This CDR3 has 13 residues. Deletions cut 6 bases from V and 2 bases from J, with 10 bases between. CDR1 and CDR2 from the germline V gene are MNHEY and SVGAGI. The CDR3 loop reads CASSPTGNTEAFF. CDR3 nucleotide sequence: TGTGCCAGCAGCCCCACAGGTAACACTGAAGCTTTCTTT.

The rearrangement uses TRBV6-6 and TRBJ2-7, with a weak D call TRBD2 (6 bases). The CDR3 is 15 residues long. Trimming pared 2 bases from V and 3 bases from J, leaving 14 bases between. CDR1 is MNHNY, CDR2 SVGAGI, per germline (reference sequence). The CDR3 region is CASSYAGTAYYEQYF. The CDR3 DNA follows: TGTGCCAGCAGTTACGCGGGAACGGCATACTACGAGCAGTACTTC.

The V call is TRBV11-2, the J call TRBJ1-2, with 8 positions matching TRBD1. CDR3 size: 15 residues. Trimming took 1 base from V and 4 from J; bases not matched to a gene: 5. Germline CDR1 SGHAT, CDR2 FQNNGV. The CDR3 protein is CASSLVPGGSYGYTF. In nucleotides, the CDR3 is TGTGCCAGCAGCTTAGTCCCAGGGGGCAGCTATGGCTACACCTTC.

This clone was recorded only once. The gene calls are TRBV10-2 and TRBJ2-7, with TRBD1 matching over 9 bases. The V segment lost 8 bases and the J segment 9 bases; nucleotides outside the gene matches: 8. The CDR3 is made up of 12 amino acids. The germline V gene has CDR1 WSHSY and CDR2 SAAADI. The DNA of the CDR3 is TGCGCCAGCTTGGGACAGGGATCATGGCAGTACTTC. Protein product: CASLGQGSWQYF.

The rearrangement links TRBV12-1 to TRBJ2-1; the D segment call TRBD1 is taken from the table without a DNA check. TRBV12-1 is described as a pseudogene. This CDR3 has 14 amino acids. Here the CDR3 reads CASKPWTDWIEQFF. CDR3 coding DNA: TGTGCCAGCAAACCATGGACAGATTGGATTGAGCAGTTCTTC.

Here the CDR3 reads CAALASPGSGELFF. In DNA, the CDR3 is TGCGCCGCCTTAGCATCGCCCGGGTCCGGGGAGCTGTTTTTT. The chain employs TRBV23-1 and TRBJ2-2, with no clear D. TRBV23-1 is placed among ORFs of uncertain function. V lost 11 bases, J lost 6 bases, and 19 bases lay in between. The CDR3 runs to 14 residues.